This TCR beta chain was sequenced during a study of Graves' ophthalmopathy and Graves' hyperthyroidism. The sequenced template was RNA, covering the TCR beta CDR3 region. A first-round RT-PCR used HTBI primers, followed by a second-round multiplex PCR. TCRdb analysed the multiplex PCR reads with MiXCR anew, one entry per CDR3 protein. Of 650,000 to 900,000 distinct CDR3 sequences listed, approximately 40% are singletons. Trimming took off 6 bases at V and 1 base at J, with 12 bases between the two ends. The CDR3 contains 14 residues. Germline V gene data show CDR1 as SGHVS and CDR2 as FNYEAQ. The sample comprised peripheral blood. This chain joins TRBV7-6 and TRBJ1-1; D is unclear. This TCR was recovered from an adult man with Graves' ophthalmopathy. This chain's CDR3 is CASREGSANTEAFF. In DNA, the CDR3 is TGTGCCAGCAGAGAAGGGTCGGCGAACACTGAAGCTTTCTTT.